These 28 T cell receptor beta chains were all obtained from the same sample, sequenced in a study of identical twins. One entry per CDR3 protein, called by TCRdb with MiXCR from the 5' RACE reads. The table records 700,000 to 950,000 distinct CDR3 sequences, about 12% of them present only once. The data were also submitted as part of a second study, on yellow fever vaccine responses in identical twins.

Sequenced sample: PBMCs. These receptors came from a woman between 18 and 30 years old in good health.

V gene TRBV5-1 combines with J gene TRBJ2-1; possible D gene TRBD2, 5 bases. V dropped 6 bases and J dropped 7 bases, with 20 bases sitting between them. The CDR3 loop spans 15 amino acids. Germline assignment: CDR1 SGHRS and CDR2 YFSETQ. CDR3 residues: CASNPLGALRNEQFF. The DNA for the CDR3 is TGCGCCAGCAACCCGTTGGGAGCCCTCCGGAATGAGCAGTTCTTC.

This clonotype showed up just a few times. In DNA form, the CDR3 reads TGTGCCAGCAGCTTCCGCGACAGGGGTTCCTACAATGAGCAGTTCTTC. Amino acids: CASSFRDRGSYNEQFF. This chain connects TRBV11-1 to TRBJ2-1; TRBD1 aligns across 8 bases. CDR1 and CDR2 from the germline V gene are SGHAT and FQDESV (reference sequence). The trim removed 3 bases at V and 1 base at J, leaving 5 bases unmatched. CDR3 length: 16 amino acids.

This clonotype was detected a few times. This chain's CDR3 is CASSSIPGEMNEKLFF. As DNA, the CDR3 is TGTGCCAGCAGTTCCATCCCCGGGGAGATGAATGAAAAACTGTTTTTT. The rearrangement joins TRBV2 to TRBJ1-4; D gene ambiguous. The ends were cut back, 5 bases at V and 5 bases at J, with 18 bases in the middle. This CDR3 has 16 residues. CDR1 is SNHLY and CDR2 is FYNNEI in the germline V gene.

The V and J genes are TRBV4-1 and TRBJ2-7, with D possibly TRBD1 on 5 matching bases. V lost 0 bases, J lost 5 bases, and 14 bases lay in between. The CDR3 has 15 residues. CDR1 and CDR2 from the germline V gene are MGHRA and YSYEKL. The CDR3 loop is CASSQDQGVENEQYF. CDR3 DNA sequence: TGCGCCAGCAGCCAAGACCAAGGGGTTGAGAACGAGCAGTACTTC.

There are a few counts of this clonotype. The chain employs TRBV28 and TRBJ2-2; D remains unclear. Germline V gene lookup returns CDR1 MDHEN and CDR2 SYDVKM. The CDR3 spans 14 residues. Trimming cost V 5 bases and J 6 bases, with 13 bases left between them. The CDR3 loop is CASSLSTSPGELFF. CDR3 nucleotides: TGTGCCAGCAGTCTATCCACTTCCCCCGGGGAGCTGTTTTTT.

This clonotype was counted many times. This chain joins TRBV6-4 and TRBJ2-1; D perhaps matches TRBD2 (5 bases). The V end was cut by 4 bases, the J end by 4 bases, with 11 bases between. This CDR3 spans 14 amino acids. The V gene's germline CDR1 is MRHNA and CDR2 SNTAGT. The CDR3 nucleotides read TGTGCCAGCAGTGTGGGAGCGGAATACAATGAGCAGTTCTTC. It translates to CASSVGAEYNEQFF.

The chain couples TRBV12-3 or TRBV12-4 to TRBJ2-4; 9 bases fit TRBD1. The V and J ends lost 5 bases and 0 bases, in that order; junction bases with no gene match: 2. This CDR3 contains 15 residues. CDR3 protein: CASSRQGVAKNIQYF. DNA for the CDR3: TGTGCCAGCAGTAGACAGGGGGTAGCCAAAAACATTCAGTACTTC.

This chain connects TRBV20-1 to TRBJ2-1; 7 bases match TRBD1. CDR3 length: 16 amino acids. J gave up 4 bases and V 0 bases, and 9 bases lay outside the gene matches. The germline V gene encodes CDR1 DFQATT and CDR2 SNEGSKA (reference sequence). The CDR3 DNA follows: TGCAGTGCTAGAGATGGGGCAGGCAGGGGGTACAATGAGCAGTTCTTC. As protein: CSARDGAGRGYNEQFF.

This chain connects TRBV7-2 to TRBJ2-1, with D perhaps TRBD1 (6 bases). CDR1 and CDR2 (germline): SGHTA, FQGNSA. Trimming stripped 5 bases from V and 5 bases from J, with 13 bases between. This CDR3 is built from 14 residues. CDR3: CASSPDSLNNEQFF. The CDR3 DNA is TGTGCCAGCAGCCCGGACAGTTTGAACAATGAGCAGTTCTTC.

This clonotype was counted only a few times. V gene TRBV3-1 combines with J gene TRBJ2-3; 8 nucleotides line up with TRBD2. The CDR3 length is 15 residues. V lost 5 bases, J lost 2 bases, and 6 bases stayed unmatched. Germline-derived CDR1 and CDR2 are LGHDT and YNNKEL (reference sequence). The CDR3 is CASSLAGSYTDTQYF. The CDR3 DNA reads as TGTGCCAGCAGCTTAGCGGGAAGTTACACAGATACGCAGTATTTT.

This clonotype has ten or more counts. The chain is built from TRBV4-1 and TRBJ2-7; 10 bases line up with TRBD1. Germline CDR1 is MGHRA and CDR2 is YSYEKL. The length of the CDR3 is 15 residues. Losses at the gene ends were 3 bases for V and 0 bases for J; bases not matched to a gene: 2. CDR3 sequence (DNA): TGCGCCAGCAGCCAGGGGGACAGGGGCTCCTACGAGCAGTACTTC. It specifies CASSQGDRGSYEQYF.

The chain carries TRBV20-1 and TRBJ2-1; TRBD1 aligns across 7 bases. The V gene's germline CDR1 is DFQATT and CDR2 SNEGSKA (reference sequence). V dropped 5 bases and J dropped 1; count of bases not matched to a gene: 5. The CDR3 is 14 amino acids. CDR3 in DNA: TGCAGTGCTCCGACAGGGCGTTCCTACAATGAGCAGTTCTTC. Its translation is CSAPTGRSYNEQFF.

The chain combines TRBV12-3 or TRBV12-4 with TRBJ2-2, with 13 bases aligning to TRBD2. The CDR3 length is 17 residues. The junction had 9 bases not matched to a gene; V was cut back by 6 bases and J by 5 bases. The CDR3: CASRLRLAGGWTGELFF. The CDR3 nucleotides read TGTGCCAGCAGACTCAGACTAGCGGGGGGCTGGACCGGGGAGCTGTTTTTT.

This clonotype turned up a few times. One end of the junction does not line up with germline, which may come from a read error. The CDR3 nucleotides are TGCGCCAGCACCTTGTCGCGACTAGCCGATGAGCAGTTCTTC. Amino acids: CASTLSRLADEQFF. The genes are TRBV5-1 and TRBJ2-1; 7 bases match TRBD2. Per germline, CDR1 SGHRS and CDR2 YFSETQ. CDR3 length: 14 amino acids. The variable domain in full, completed from reference TRBV5-1 and TRBJ2-1, reads KAGVTQTPRYLIKTRGQQVTLSCSPISGHRSVSWYQQTPGQGLQFLFEYFSETQRNKGNFPGRFSGRQFSNSRSEMNVSTLELGDSALYLCASTLSRLADEQFFGPGTRLTVL.

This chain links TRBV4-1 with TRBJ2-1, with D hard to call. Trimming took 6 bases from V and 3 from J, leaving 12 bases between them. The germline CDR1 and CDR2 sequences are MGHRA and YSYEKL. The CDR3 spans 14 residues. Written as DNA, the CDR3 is TGCGCCAGCAGTATAGGACCCTACTACAATGAGCAGTTCTTC. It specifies CASSIGPYYNEQFF.

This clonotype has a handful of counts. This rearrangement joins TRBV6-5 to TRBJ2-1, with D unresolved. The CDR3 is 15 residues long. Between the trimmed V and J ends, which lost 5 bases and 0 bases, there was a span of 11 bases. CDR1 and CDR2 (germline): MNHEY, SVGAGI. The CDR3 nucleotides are TGTGCCAGCAGTACTGACTTTAGCTCCTACAATGAGCAGTTCTTC. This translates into CASSTDFSSYNEQFF.

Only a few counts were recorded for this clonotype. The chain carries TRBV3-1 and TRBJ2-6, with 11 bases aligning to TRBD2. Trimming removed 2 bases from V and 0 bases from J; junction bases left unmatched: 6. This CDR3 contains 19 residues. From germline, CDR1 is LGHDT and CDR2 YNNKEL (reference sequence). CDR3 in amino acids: CASSQTTGLAVSGANVLTF. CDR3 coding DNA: TGTGCCAGCAGCCAAACTACGGGACTAGCGGTCTCTGGGGCCAACGTCCTGACTTTC.

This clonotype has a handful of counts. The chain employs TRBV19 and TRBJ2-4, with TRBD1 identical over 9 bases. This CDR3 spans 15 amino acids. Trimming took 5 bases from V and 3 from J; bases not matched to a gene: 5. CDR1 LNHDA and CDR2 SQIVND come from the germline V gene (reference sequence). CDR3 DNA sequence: TGTGCCAGTAGTCCGGGACAGGGTAACAAAAACATTCAGTACTTC. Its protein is CASSPGQGNKNIQYF.

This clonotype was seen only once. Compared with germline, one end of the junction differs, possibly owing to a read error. The CDR3: CARSEGAAPSYNEQFF. CDR3 in DNA: TGTGCCAGAAGTGAAGGGGCAGCTCCATCCTACAATGAGCAGTTCTTC. This chain uses TRBV2 with TRBJ2-1; TRBD1 might be the D (5 bases). CDR3 length equals 16 residues. Germline CDR1 SNHLY, CDR2 FYNNEI.

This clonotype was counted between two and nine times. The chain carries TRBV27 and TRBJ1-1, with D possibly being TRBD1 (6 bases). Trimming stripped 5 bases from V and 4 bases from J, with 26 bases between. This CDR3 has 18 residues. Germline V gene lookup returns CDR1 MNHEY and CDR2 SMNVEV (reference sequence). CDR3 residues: CASSKNAKTGRRGTEAFF. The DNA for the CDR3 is TGTGCCAGCAGTAAAAACGCTAAGACAGGCCGTAGGGGCACTGAAGCTTTCTTT.

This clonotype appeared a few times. CDR3 DNA: TGTGCCAGCAGCCCCCATAGCGGGGGTGGGGATACGCAGTATTTT. As protein: CASSPHSGGGDTQYF. The genes are TRBV7-6 and TRBJ2-3; TRBD2 matches 9 bases. The ends lost 5 bases at V and 6 bases at J; junction bases unmatched: 9. The CDR3 totals 15 residues. Germline V CDR1 and CDR2: SGHVS, FNYEAQ.

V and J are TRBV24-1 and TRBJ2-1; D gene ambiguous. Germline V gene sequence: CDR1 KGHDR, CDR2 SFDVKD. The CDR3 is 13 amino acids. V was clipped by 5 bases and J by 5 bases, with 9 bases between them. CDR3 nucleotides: TGTGCCACCAGTGTAACGGACCACAATGAGCAGTTCTTC. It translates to CATSVTDHNEQFF.

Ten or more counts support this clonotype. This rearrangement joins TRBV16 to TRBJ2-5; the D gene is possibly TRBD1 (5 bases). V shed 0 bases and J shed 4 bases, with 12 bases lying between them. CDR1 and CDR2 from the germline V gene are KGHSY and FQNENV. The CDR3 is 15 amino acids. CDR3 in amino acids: CASSQSRGRTETQYF. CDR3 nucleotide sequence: TGTGCCAGCAGCCAATCTAGGGGCAGGACAGAGACCCAGTACTTC.

The CDR3 DNA reads TGCGCCAGCAGCTTCATCGGGCAGAACACTGAAGCTTTCTTT. Protein sequence: CASSFIGQNTEAFF. The J gene is TRBJ1-1, the V gene TRBV5-1; no reliable D call. Trimming took off 2 bases at V and 1 base at J, with 9 bases between the two ends. This CDR3 spans 14 amino acids. Germline CDR1 reads SGHRS; CDR2 reads YFSETQ.

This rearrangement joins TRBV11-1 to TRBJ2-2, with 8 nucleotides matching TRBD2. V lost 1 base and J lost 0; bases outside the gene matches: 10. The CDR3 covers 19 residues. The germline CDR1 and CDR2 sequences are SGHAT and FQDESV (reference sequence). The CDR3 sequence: CASSLGGLAGRANTGELFF. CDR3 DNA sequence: TGTGCCAGCAGCTTAGGAGGACTAGCAGGACGCGCGAACACCGGGGAGCTGTTTTTT.

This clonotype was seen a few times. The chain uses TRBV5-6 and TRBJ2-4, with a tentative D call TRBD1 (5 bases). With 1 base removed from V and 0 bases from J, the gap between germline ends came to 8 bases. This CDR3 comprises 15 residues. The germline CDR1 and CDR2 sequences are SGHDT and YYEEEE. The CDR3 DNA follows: TGTGCCAGCAGCTTGAGACAGTTAGCCAAAAACATTCAGTACTTC. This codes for CASSLRQLAKNIQYF.

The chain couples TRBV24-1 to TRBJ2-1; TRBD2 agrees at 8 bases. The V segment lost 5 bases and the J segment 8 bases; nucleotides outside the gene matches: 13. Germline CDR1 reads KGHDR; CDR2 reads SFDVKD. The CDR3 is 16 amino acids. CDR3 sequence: CATSGIAVAGRHEQFF. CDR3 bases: TGTGCCACCAGTGGAATTGCGGTAGCGGGAAGGCATGAGCAGTTCTTC.

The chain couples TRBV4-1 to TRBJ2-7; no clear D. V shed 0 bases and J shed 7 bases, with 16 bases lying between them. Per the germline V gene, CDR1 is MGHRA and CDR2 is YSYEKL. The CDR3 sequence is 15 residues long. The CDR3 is CASSQDNAGRMEQYF. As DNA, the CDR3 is TGCGCCAGCAGCCAAGATAATGCAGGCCGGATGGAGCAGTACTTC.